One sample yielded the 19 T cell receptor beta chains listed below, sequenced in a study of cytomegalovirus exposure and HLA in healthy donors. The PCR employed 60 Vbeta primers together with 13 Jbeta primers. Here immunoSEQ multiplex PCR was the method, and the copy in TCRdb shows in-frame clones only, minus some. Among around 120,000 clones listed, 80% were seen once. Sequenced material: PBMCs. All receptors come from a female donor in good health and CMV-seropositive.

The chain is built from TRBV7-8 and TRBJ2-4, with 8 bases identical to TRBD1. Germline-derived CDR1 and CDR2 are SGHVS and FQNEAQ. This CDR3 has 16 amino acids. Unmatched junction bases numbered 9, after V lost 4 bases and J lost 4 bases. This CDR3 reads CASSSPGQAFKNIQYF. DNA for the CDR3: TGTGCCAGCAGCTCTCCGGGACAGGCCTTTAAAAACATTCAGTACTTC.

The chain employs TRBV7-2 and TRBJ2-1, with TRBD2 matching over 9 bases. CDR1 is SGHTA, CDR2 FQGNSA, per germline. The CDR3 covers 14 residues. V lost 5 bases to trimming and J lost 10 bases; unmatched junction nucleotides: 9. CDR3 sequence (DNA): TGTGCCAGCAGCATCTATCTCCTAGCGGGGGAGCAGTTCTTC. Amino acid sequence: CASSIYLLAGEQFF.

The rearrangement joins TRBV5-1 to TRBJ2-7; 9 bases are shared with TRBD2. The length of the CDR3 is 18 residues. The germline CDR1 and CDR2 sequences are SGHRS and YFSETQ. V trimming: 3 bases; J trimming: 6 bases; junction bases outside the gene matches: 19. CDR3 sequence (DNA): TGCGCCAGCAGCTGGGGGGGACTAGCCCCTGATGTTCCCAGCGAGCAGTACTTC. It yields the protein CASSWGGLAPDVPSEQYF.

The CDR3 DNA follows: TGTGCCAGCAGCTTGCTACCCCCGGGACAGGGGGTACTCGAGCAGTACTTC. It specifies CASSLLPPGQGVLEQYF. The J gene is TRBJ2-7, the V gene TRBV7-2; 11 nucleotides align to TRBD1. The trim removed 3 bases at V and 6 bases at J, leaving 13 bases unmatched. This CDR3 is built from 17 residues. Germline V gene sequence: CDR1 SGHTA, CDR2 FQGNSA.

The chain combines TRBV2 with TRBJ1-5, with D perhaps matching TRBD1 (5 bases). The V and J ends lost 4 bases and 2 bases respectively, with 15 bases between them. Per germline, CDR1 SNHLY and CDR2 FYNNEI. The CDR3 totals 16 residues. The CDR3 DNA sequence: TGTGCCAGCAGTGCACTCGGGGGTAAGGGCAATCAGCCCCAGCATTTT. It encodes CASSALGGKGNQPQHF.

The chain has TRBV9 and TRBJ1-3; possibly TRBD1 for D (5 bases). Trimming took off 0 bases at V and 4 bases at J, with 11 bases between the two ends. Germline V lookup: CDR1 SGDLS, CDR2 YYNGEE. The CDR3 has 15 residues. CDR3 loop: CASSVAWGDGNTIYF. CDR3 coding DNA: TGTGCCAGCAGCGTAGCTTGGGGGGACGGAAACACCATATATTTT.

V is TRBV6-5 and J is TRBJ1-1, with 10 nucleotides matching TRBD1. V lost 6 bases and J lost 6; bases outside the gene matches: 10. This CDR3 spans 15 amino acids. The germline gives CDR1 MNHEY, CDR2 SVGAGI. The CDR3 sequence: CASRVDRGRYAEAFF. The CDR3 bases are TGTGCCAGCAGGGTAGACAGGGGGCGTTACGCTGAAGCTTTCTTT.

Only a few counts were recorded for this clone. The CDR3 region is CASSQEHLQGGEQFF. The CDR3 nucleotides are TGTGCCAGCAGCCAAGAGCACCTTCAAGGAGGTGAGCAGTTCTTC. The chain has TRBV4-2 and TRBJ2-1, with D tentatively TRBD2 (5 bases). Per the germline V gene, CDR1 is LGHNA and CDR2 is YNFKEQ. The V end lost 0 bases, the J end lost 9 bases, and 15 bases lay between the germline ends. The CDR3 totals 15 residues.

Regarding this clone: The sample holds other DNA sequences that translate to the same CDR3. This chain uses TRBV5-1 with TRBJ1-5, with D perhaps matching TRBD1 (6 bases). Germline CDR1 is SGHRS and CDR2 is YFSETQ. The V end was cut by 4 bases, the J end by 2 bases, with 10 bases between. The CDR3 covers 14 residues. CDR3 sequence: CASSLQGGNQPQHF. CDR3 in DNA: TGCGCCAGCAGCCTACAGGGAGGCAATCAGCCCCAGCATTTT. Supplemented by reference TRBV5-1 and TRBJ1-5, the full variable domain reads KAGVTQTPRYLIKTRGQQVTLSCSPISGHRSVSWYQQTPGQGLQFLFEYFSETQRNKGNFPGRFSGRQFSNSRSEMNVSTLELGDSALYLCASSLQGGNQPQHFGDGTRLSIL.

CDR3 amino acids: CASSLGSTYEQYF. CDR3 nucleotide sequence: TGTGCCAGCAGCTTAGGTAGCACCTACGAGCAGTACTTC. The rearrangement joins TRBV5-6 to TRBJ2-7; D is unresolved. The CDR3 is 13 amino acids. Trimming cost V 2 bases and J 2 bases, with 8 bases left between them. Looked up from germline, CDR1 is SGHDT and CDR2 is YYEEEE.

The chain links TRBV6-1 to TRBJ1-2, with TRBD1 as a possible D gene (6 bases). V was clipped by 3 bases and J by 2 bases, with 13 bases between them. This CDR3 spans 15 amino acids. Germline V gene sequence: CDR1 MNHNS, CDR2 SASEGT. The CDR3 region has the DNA TGTGCCAGCAGTGAGGGGGGGGCTAAAAACTATGGCTACACCTTC. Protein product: CASSEGGAKNYGYTF.

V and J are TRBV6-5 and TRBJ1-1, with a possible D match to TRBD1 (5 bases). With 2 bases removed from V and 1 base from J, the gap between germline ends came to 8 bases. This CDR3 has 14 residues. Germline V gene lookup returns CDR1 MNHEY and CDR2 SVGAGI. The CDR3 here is CASSYDRKNTEAFF. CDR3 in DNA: TGTGCCAGCAGTTACGACAGAAAGAACACTGAAGCTTTCTTT.

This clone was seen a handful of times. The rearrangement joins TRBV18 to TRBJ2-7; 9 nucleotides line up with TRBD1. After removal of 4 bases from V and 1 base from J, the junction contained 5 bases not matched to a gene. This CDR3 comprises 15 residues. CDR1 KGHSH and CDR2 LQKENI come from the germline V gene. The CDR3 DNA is TGTGCCAGCTCACGGCTTGGACAGGGGTCCTACGAGCAGTACTTC. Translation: CASSRLGQGSYEQYF.

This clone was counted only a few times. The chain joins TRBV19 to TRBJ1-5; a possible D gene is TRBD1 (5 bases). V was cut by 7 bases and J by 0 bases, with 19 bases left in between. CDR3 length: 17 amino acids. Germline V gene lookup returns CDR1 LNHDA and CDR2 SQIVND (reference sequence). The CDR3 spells CASNNPDSRASNQPQHF. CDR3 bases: TGTGCCAGTAATAATCCCGACAGTCGGGCTAGCAATCAGCCCCAGCATTTT.

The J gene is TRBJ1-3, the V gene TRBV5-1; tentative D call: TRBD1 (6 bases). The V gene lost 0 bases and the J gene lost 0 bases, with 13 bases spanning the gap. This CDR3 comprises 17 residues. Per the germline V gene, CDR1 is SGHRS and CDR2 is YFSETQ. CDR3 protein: CASSLVPGHYSGNTIYF. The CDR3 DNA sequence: TGCGCCAGCAGCTTGGTTCCGGGACATTACTCTGGAAACACCATATATTTT.

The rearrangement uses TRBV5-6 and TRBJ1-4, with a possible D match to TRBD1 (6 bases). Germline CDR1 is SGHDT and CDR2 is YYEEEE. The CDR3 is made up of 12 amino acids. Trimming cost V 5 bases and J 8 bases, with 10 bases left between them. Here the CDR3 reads CASSLGAEKLFF. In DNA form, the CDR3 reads TGTGCCAGCAGTCTGGGGGCGGAAAAACTGTTTTTT.

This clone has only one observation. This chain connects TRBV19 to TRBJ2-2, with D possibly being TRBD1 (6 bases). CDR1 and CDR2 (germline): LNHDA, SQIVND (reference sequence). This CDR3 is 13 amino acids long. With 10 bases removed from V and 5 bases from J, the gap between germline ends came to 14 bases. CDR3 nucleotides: TGTGCCACCAGGGAAAGGGGGACCGGGGAGCTGTTTTTT. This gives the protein CATRERGTGELFF.

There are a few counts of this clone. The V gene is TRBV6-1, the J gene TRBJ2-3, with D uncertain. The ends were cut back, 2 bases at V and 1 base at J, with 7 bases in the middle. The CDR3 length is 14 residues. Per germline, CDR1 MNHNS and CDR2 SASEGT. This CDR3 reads CASSESFGTDTQYF. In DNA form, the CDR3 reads TGTGCCAGCAGTGAATCTTTTGGCACAGATACGCAGTATTTT.

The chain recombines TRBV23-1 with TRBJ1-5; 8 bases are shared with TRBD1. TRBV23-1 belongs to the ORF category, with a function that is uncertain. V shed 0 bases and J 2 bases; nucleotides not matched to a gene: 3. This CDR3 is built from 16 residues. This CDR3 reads CASSQSDREGNQPQHF. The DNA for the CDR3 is TGCGCCAGCAGTCAATCGGACAGGGAGGGCAATCAGCCCCAGCATTTT.